What follows are 26 T cell receptor beta chains derived from one specimen sequenced in a study of cytomegalovirus exposure and HLA in healthy donors (dated by TCRdb to about 2017). The library was obtained by the immunoSEQ multiplex PCR assay. For the multiplex PCR, a mixture combining 60 forward primers for TCR Vbeta segments and 13 reverse primers for TCR Jbeta segments was used. TCRdb mirrors the immuneACCESS table, restricted to in-frame sequences. Some clones are absent from its copies; in checked studies, under half trace to an unresolved V gene, and the reason for the others is unknown. A total of over 95,000 clones appear in this sample, around 80% of them only once. Roughly 2.7% of the sample is held by the ten biggest clonotypes. The sequenced material came from PBMCs. Receptors originate from a female donor in good health and CMV-seronegative.

The chain joins TRBV7-9 to TRBJ1-3; 9 bases match TRBD1. The V and J ends lost 4 bases and 2 bases, in that order; junction bases with no gene match: 3. Germline lookup yields CDR1 SEHNR and CDR2 FQNEAQ (reference sequence). The CDR3 totals 15 residues. The DNA for the CDR3 is TGTGCCAGCAGCTCGTACAGGGGGCCTGGAAACACCATATATTTT. Its translation: CASSSYRGPGNTIYF.

The chain couples TRBV9 to TRBJ2-7; 7 positions match TRBD1. Per the germline V gene, CDR1 is SGDLS and CDR2 is YYNGEE. Germline trimming cut 1 base from V and 2 bases from J; bases unmatched to any gene: 9. The CDR3 totals 16 residues. In DNA form, the CDR3 reads TGTGCCAGCAGCGTACTGGGGACAGTCGGTCCCTACGAGCAGTACTTC. It encodes CASSVLGTVGPYEQYF.

The V call is TRBV6-5, the J call TRBJ2-2; the D is unclear. This CDR3 is built from 14 residues. The ends were cut back, 5 bases at V and 4 bases at J, with 11 bases in the middle. CDR1 and CDR2 (germline): MNHEY, SVGAGI. CDR3: CASSPDMGTGELFF. CDR3 bases: TGTGCCAGCAGTCCTGACATGGGCACCGGGGAGCTGTTTTTT.

The chain recombines TRBV30 with TRBJ1-2, with 7 positions matching TRBD1. Per the germline V gene, CDR1 is GTSNPN and CDR2 is SVGIG (reference sequence). CDR3 length equals 14 residues. J was trimmed by 3 bases and V by 4 bases; bases with no gene match: 8. DNA of the CDR3: TGTGCCTGGATGATGAGGGGGCGGGACTATGGCTACACCTTC. This encodes CAWMMRGRDYGYTF.

The chain uses TRBV4-3 and TRBJ2-7, with a weak D call TRBD2 (8 bases). Looked up from germline, CDR1 is LGHNA and CDR2 is YSLEER. CDR3 length equals 19 residues. V was pared by 0 bases and J by 6 bases, with 27 bases between. CDR3 protein: CASSQEPGGGLQGVREQYF. As DNA, the CDR3 is TGCGCCAGCAGCCAAGAACCCGGGGGGGGTTTGCAGGGGGTGCGCGAGCAGTACTTC.

This chain links TRBV25-1 with TRBJ1-1, with a weak D call TRBD1 (6 bases). The germline CDR1 and CDR2 sequences are MGHDK and SYGVNS. The CDR3 consists of 14 residues. The V gene lost 7 bases and the J gene lost 0 bases, with 12 bases spanning the gap. Here the CDR3 reads CASKNTGMNTEAFF. The CDR3 nucleotides are TGTGCCAGCAAAAATACAGGGATGAACACTGAAGCTTTCTTT.

The chain carries TRBV7-9 and TRBJ2-5; possibly TRBD1 for D (6 bases). The V end lost 2 bases, the J end lost 0 bases, and 13 bases lay between the germline ends. Per germline, CDR1 SEHNR and CDR2 FQNEAQ (reference sequence). The CDR3 consists of 16 residues. The CDR3 DNA sequence: TGTGCCAGCAGCTTATATTTGGGGGCCTACCAAGAGACCCAGTACTTC. Translated: CASSLYLGAYQETQYF.

The chain joins TRBV7-2 to TRBJ2-1; tentatively, D is TRBD1 (6 bases). The CDR3 is made up of 14 amino acids. Trimming pared 5 bases from V and 8 bases from J, leaving 16 bases between. Looked up from germline, CDR1 is SGHTA and CDR2 is FQGNSA. The CDR3 here is CASSPSRGGHEQFF. Written as DNA, the CDR3 is TGTGCCAGCAGCCCGTCCCGAGGGGGTCATGAGCAGTTCTTC.

This chain connects TRBV5-1 to TRBJ2-7; weak D call: TRBD2 (5 bases). Germline V gene data show CDR1 as SGHRS and CDR2 as YFSETQ. V lost 4 bases and J 7 bases, leaving 21 bases between the germline ends. CDR3 length: 15 residues. As DNA, the CDR3 is TGCGCCAGCAGCCCCGGAGGACGGGCTTGGGAAGAGCAGTACTTC. This sequence encodes CASSPGGRAWEEQYF.

The J gene is TRBJ2-2, the V gene TRBV30; 7 positions agree with TRBD1. The V and J ends lost 5 bases and 1 base, in that order; junction bases with no gene match: 10. Germline CDR1 and CDR2: GTSNPN and SVGIG (reference sequence). The CDR3 has 16 amino acids. CDR3 amino acids: CAWGKPGTVNTGELFF. The CDR3 bases are TGTGCCTGGGGCAAACCGGGGACAGTGAACACCGGGGAGCTGTTTTTT.

The rearrangement links TRBV2 to TRBJ2-7, with a weak D call TRBD1 (6 bases). V dropped 3 bases and J dropped 2 bases, with 11 bases sitting between them. This CDR3 region has 14 residues. The germline V gene has CDR1 SNHLY and CDR2 FYNNEI. CDR3 protein: CASSDTGSAYEQYF. The CDR3 nucleotides read TGTGCCAGCAGTGACACAGGGTCCGCCTACGAGCAGTACTTC.

This clone was picked up a small number of times. The chain joins TRBV6-6 to TRBJ1-4; 8 bases are shared with TRBD1. The V gene's germline CDR1 is MNHNY and CDR2 SVGAGI (reference sequence). V shed 8 bases, J shed 5 bases, and the junction held 4 bases outside the gene matches. The CDR3 loop spans 13 amino acids. The CDR3 DNA reads TGTGCCAGCGGGGACAGGCGAAATGAAAAACTGTTTTTT. Protein product: CASGDRRNEKLFF.

V usage is TRBV7-8 and J usage is TRBJ2-1, with a weak D call TRBD2 (6 bases). Germline CDR1 reads SGHVS; CDR2 reads FQNEAQ. The ends were cut back, 1 base at V and 5 bases at J, with 27 bases in the middle. The CDR3 has 20 residues. The CDR3 here is CASSLVGQIAMAGSHNEQFF. CDR3 sequence (DNA): TGTGCCAGCAGCTTAGTAGGCCAGATAGCGATGGCGGGGTCTCACAATGAGCAGTTCTTC.

The chain carries TRBV7-7 and TRBJ1-1, with TRBD1 as a possible D gene (6 bases). The CDR3 consists of 14 residues. Germline V lookup: CDR1 SSHAT, CDR2 FNYEAQ (reference sequence). Trimming cost V 9 bases and J 1 base, with 15 bases left between them. The CDR3 protein is CARTFRDTNTEAFF. CDR3 DNA: TGTGCCAGAACGTTTCGGGACACGAACACTGAAGCTTTCTTT.

This clone was observed a single time. The gene calls are TRBV19 and TRBJ1-2, with TRBD1 matching 7 bases. This CDR3 has 12 residues. Germline loops: CDR1 LNHDA, CDR2 SQIVND (reference sequence). Unmatched junction bases numbered 4, after V lost 10 bases and J lost 2 bases. The CDR3 nucleotides are TGTGCCATAAAGACAGGGAACTATGGCTACACCTTC. Protein sequence: CAIKTGNYGYTF.

The chain uses TRBV4-2 and TRBJ2-4; TRBD2 matches 14 bases. This CDR3 is built from 18 residues. V shed 8 bases and J 3 bases; nucleotides not matched to a gene: 12. The germline V gene encodes CDR1 LGHNA and CDR2 YNFKEQ. The CDR3 is CASQRRLAGGQDKNIQYF. CDR3 coding DNA: TGTGCCAGCCAACGGAGACTAGCGGGGGGGCAAGACAAAAACATTCAGTACTTC.

The rearrangement joins TRBV2 to TRBJ2-3; D ambiguous. With 7 bases removed from V and 11 bases from J, the gap between germline ends came to 13 bases. Germline CDR1 is SNHLY and CDR2 is FYNNEI. The length of the CDR3 is 11 residues. The CDR3 nucleotides are TGTGCCAGCAAAGGAGACTCCCTGCAGTATTTT. Translation gives CASKGDSLQYF.

The V gene is TRBV30, the J gene TRBJ2-5, with D perhaps matching TRBD2 (6 bases). V was trimmed by 2 bases and J by 1 base, leaving 11 bases between them. Per germline, CDR1 GTSNPN and CDR2 SVGIG (reference sequence). The CDR3 loop spans 14 amino acids. For the CDR3, the DNA is TGTGCCTGGAGTTCCGGGACTCTCCAAGAGACCCAGTACTTC. As protein: CAWSSGTLQETQYF.

CDR3 DNA sequence: TGTGCCACCAGCTTAGATTTCTTTGGGACAGAAGAGACCCAGTACTTC. Protein sequence: CATSLDFFGTEETQYF. V usage is TRBV15 and J usage is TRBJ2-5, with 7 nucleotides matching TRBD1. The CDR3 has 16 amino acids. V shed 5 bases, J shed 3 bases, and the junction held 12 bases outside the gene matches. Germline CDR1 LNHNV, CDR2 YYDKDF (reference sequence). The whole variable domain, filled in from reference TRBV15 and TRBJ2-5, reads DAMVIQNPRYQVTQFGKPVTLSCSQTLNHNVMYWYQQKSSQAPKLLFHYYDKDFNNEADTPDNFQSRRPNTSFCFLDIRSPGLGDTAMYLCATSLDFFGTEETQYFGPGTRLLVL.

With regard to this clone: Other DNA sequences in the same sample also yield this CDR3. The gene calls are TRBV9 and TRBJ2-1; TRBD2 matches at 10 bases. Germline loops: CDR1 SGDLS, CDR2 YYNGEE. CDR3 length: 16 residues. V shed 5 bases and J 2 bases; nucleotides not matched to a gene: 7. CDR3 sequence reads: CASSVDSGGPYNEQFF. DNA of the CDR3: TGTGCCAGCAGTGTCGATAGCGGGGGGCCCTACAATGAGCAGTTCTTC.

This clone has more than one count but fewer than ten. The CDR3 spells CASRSLAGQQYF. The CDR3, as DNA: TGTGCCAGCAGATCCCTGGCGGGACAGCAGTACTTC. V and J are TRBV7-2 and TRBJ2-7; tentatively, D is TRBD2 (6 bases). V lost 6 bases and J lost 8, with 14 bases in between. This CDR3 is 12 amino acids long. Germline CDR1 is SGHTA and CDR2 is FQGNSA.

V gene TRBV5-1 combines with J gene TRBJ2-3; the match to TRBD2 covers 7 bases. V was pared by 4 bases and J by 6 bases, with 8 bases of the junction left unmatched. CDR3 size: 14 residues. The germline V gene encodes CDR1 SGHRS and CDR2 YFSETQ. The CDR3 DNA sequence: TGCGCCAGCAGCCCCCGGGGGGACGGGGATACGCAGTATTTT. Translating it yields CASSPRGDGDTQYF. The full variable domain, with the rest looked up from reference TRBV5-1 and TRBJ2-3, is KAGVTQTPRYLIKTRGQQVTLSCSPISGHRSVSWYQQTPGQGLQFLFEYFSETQRNKGNFPGRFSGRQFSNSRSEMNVSTLELGDSALYLCASSPRGDGDTQYFGPGTRLTVL.

The V gene is TRBV18, the J gene TRBJ1-2; the D is unclear. The germline V gene has CDR1 KGHSH and CDR2 LQKENI. V was clipped by 3 bases and J by 3 bases, with 17 bases between them. The CDR3 covers 16 residues. CDR3 bases: TGTGCCAGCTCACCGCTATCGAGGCTAATGGACTATGGCTACACCTTC. Translation gives CASSPLSRLMDYGYTF.

V and J are TRBV13 and TRBJ1-2; 7 bases fit TRBD1. This CDR3 is 14 amino acids long. Germline V gives CDR1 PRHDT, CDR2 FYEKMQ (reference sequence). Unmatched junction bases numbered 7, after V lost 5 bases and J lost 4 bases. The CDR3 loop is CASSTNRGPYGYTF. CDR3 sequence (DNA): TGTGCCAGCAGCACAAACAGGGGCCCCTATGGCTACACCTTC.

The gene calls are TRBV9 and TRBJ1-1; D gene unclear. Looked up from germline, CDR1 is SGDLS and CDR2 is YYNGEE. Trimming took 0 bases from V and 0 from J, leaving 6 bases between them. The CDR3 is 14 amino acids. CDR3 sequence (DNA): TGTGCCAGCAGCGTAGGGCGGATGAACACTGAAGCTTTCTTT. It yields the protein CASSVGRMNTEAFF.

The rearrangement uses TRBV19 and TRBJ1-2; unclear D gene. The CDR3 runs to 13 residues. Trimming left V 5 bases short and J 8 bases short, with 15 bases between. Germline-derived CDR1 and CDR2 are LNHDA and SQIVND (reference sequence). CDR3 DNA sequence: TGTGCCAGTAGTCCCGAGCTCCGGGGAGGCTACACCTTC. The encoded protein is CASSPELRGGYTF.